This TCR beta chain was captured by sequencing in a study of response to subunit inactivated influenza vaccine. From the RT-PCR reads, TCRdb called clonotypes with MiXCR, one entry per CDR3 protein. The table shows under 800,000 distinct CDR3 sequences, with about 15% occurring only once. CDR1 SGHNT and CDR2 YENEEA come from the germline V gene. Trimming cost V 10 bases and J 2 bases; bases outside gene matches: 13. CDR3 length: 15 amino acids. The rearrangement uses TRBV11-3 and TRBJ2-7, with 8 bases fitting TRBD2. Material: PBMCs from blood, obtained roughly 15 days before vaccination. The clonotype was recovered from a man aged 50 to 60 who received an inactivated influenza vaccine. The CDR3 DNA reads TGTGCCACCGGGGGGGAGGGCAGCCCTCCCTACGAGCAGTACTTC. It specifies CATGGEGSPPYEQYF. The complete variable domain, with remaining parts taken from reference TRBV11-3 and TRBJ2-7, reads EAGVVQSPRYKIIEKKQPVAFWCNPISGHNTLYWYLQNLGQGPELLIRYENEEAVDDSQLPKDRFSAERLKGVDSTLKIQPAELGDSAVYLCATGGEGSPPYEQYFGPGTRLTVT.